This T cell receptor (beta chain) was captured in a study of shared clonotypes between healthy human individuals. Study summary: Researchers assigned three CD4 naive, three CD4 memory, two CD8 naive and one CD8 memory plate to each donor. Overall study results and limits: Owing to a small donor count, the genetic and exposure-history diversity represented was limited. Clonotypes shared by all four donors outscored non-shared clonotypes in generation probability.

Of note for this clone: What it recognizes is unknown.

Between the trimmed V and J ends, which lost 2 bases and 0 bases, there was a span of 8 bases. Looked up from germline, CDR1 is KGHSH and CDR2 is LQKENI. The CDR3 is 15 residues long. The protocol was immunoSEQ multiplex PCR, while the TCRdb copy is restricted to in-frame clones and leaves out a portion. The data contain some 1,600,000 clones, under 99% of them singletons. Material for sequencing was naive CD4+ T cells sorted from blood. Specified subset: CD45RA+ positively selected. The source of this sequence is a man aged 25-40 years in good health. J is TRBJ2-1 and V is TRBV18; D gene uncertain. CDR3 coding DNA: TGTGCCAGCTCACCATCCGTGAACTCCTACAATGAGCAGTTCTTC. It specifies CASSPSVNSYNEQFF.